This entry is about one T cell receptor beta chain. Its antigen remains unknown. The time point: pre-treatment sample, taken before nivolumab and TIL therapy. This specimen belongs to a study of TIL therapy for anti-PD-1-resistant metastatic lung cancer. Study background: Half of patients were current or former smokers. Tumors carried a median 1.5 non-synonymous mutations per megabase.

Sequencing used immunoSEQ v3. Sequencing depth was approximately 2 million read pairs for survey level, roughly 4.5-6 million for deep. The repertoire was sequenced with immunoSEQ multiplex PCR; TCRdb's copy has only in-frame clones and lacks some. In the table there are under 70,000 clones, roughly 84% of which are singletons. This CDR3 comprises 16 residues. V lost 1 base, J lost 4 bases, and 16 bases lay in between. Germline loops: CDR1 KGHSH, CDR2 LQKENI. General observations from the study: This highly selected cohort may not generalize to typical lung cancer patients.

Source: blood, taken at baseline. The source is a person aged 25-85 years with non-small cell lung cancer. The gene calls are TRBV18 and TRBJ1-1; no definite D call. The CDR3 coding sequence is TGTGCCAGCTCACCACTCCCTGGAGGGAAGGGCACTGAAGCTTTCTTT. It translates to CASSPLPGGKGTEAFF.